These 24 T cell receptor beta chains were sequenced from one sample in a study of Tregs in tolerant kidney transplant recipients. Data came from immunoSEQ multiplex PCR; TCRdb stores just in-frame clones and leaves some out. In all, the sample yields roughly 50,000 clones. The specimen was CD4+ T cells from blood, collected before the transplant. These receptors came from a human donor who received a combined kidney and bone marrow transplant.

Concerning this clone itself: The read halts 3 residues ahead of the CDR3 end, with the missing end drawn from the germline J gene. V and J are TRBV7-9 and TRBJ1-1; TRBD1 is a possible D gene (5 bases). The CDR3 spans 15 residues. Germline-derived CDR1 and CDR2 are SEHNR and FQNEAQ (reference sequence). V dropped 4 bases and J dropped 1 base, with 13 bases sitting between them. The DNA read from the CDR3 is TGTGCCAGCAGCTACGGGGGGGGGAGGAACACTGAA. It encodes CASSYGGGRNTE. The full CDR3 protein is CASSYGGGRNTEAFF.

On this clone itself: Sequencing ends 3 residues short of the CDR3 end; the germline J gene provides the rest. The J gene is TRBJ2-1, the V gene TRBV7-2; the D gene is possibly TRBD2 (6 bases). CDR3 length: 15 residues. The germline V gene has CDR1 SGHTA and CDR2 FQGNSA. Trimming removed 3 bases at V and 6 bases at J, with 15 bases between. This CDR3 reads CASSLEGGGVNEQFF. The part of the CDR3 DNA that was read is TGTGCCAGCAGCTTGGAGGGAGGAGGGGTCAATGAG.

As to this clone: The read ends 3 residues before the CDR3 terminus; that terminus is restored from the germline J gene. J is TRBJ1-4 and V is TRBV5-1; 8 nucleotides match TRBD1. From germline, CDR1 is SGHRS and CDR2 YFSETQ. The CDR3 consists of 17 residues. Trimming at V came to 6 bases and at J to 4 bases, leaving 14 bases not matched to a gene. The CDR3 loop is CASTSGYRDRYNEKLFF. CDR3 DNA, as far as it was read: TGCGCCAGCACTTCGGGATACCGGGACAGGTATAATGAAAAA.

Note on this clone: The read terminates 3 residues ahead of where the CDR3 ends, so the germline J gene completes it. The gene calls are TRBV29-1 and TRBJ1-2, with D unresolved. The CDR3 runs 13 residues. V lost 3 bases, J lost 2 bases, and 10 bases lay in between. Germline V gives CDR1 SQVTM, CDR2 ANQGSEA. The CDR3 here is CSVERAGNYGYTF. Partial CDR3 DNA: TGCAGCGTTGAGAGGGCAGGAAACTATGGC.

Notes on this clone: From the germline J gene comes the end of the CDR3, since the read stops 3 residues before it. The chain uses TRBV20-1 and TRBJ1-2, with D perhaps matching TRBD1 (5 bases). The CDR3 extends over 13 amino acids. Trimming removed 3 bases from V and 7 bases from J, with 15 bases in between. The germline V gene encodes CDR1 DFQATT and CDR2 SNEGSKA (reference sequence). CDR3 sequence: CSASYPAGIGYTF. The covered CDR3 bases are TGCAGTGCTAGTTACCCTGCAGGGATTGGC.

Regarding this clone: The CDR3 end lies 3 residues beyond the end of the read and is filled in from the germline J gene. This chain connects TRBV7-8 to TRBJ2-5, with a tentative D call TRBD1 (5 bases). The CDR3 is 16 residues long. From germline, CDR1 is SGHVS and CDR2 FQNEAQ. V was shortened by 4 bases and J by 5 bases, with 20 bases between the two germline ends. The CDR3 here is CASSSPPGHAQETQYF. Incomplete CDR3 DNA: TGTGCCAGCAGCTCCCCCCCCGGACATGCCCAGGAGACC.

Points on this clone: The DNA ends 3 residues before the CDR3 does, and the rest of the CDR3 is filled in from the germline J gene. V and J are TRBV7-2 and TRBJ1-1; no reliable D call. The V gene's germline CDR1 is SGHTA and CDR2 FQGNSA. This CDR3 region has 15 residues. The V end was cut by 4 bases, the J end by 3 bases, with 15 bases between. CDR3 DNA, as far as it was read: TGTGCCAGCAGCTCGTCCCACCCGGGGTACACTGAA. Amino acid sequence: CASSSSHPGYTE. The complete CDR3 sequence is CASSSSHPGYTEAFF. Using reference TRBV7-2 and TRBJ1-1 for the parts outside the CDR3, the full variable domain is GAGVSQSPSNKVTEKGKDVELRCDPISGHTALYWYRQSLGQGLEFLIYFQGNSAPDKSGLPSDRFSAERTGGSVSTLTIQRTQQEDSAVYLCASSSSHPGYTEAFFGQGTRLTVV.

CDR3 residues: CSVAGTDPNQPQHF. The DNA read from the CDR3 is TGCAGCGTTGCTGGGACAGACCCCAATCAGCCC. V gene TRBV29-1 combines with J gene TRBJ1-5, with TRBD1 matching 7 bases. The read comes to an end 3 residues before the CDR3 does, leaving the germline J gene to fill in the end. CDR3 length equals 14 residues. The V gene's germline CDR1 is SQVTM and CDR2 ANQGSEA. V trimming: 4 bases; J trimming: 3 bases; junction bases outside the gene matches: 6. Combining the CDR3 with reference TRBV29-1 and TRBJ1-5 gives the whole variable domain SAVISQKPSRDICQRGTSLTIQCQVDSQVTMMFWYRQQPGQSLTLIATANQGSEATYESGFVIDKFPISRPNLTFSTLTVSNMSPEDSSIYLCSVAGTDPNQPQHFGDGTRLSIL.

The CDR3 loop is CAWTRGGSYNEQFF. The sequenced part of the CDR3 DNA is TGTGCCTGGACACGGGGGGGGTCGTACAATGAG. The V gene is TRBV30, the J gene TRBJ2-1; 8 bases match TRBD2. The read halts 3 residues ahead of the CDR3 end, with the missing end drawn from the germline J gene. The ends lost 4 bases at V and 4 bases at J; junction bases unmatched: 6. This CDR3 is 14 amino acids long. Germline V gene sequence: CDR1 GTSNPN, CDR2 SVGIG (reference sequence).

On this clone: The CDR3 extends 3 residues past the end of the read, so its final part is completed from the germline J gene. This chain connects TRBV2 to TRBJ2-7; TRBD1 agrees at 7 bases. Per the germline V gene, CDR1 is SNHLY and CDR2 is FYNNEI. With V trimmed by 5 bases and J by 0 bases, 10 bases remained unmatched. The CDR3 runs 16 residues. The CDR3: CASSTRQGPLSYEQYF. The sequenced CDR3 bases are TGTGCCAGCAGTACCAGACAGGGTCCCCTCTCCTACGAG.

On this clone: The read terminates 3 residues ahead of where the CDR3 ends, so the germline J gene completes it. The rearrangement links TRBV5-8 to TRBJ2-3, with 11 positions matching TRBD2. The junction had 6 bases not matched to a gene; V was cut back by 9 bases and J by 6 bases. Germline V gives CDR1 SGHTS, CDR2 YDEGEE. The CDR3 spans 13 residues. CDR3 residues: CATRLAGMDTQYF. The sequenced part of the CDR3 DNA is TGTGCCACACGACTAGCGGGGATGGATACG.

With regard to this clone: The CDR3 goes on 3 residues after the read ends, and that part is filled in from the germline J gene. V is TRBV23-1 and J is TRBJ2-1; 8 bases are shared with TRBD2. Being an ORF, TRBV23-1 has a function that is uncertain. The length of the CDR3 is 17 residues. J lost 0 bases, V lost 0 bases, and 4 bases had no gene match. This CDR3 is CASSQSWTSSSYNEQFF. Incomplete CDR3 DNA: TGCGCCAGCAGTCAATCCTGGACTAGCAGCTCCTACAATGAG.

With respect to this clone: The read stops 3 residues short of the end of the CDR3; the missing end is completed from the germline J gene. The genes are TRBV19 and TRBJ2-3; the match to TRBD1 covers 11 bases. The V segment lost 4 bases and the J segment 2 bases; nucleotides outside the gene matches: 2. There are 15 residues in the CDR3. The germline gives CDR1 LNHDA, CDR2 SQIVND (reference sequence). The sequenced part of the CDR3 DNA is TGTGCCAGTAGTACGGGACAGGGGGACACAGATACG. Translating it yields CASSTGQGDTDT. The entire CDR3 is CASSTGQGDTDTQYF.

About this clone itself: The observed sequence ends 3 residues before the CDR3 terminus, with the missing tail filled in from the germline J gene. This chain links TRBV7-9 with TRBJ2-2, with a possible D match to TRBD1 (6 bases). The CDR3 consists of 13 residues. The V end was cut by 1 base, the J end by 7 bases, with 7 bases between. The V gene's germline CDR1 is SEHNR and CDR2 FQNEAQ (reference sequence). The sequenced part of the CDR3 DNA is TGTGCCAGCAGCTTAGGCAGGGGCGGGGAG. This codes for CASSLGRGGE. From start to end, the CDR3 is CASSLGRGGELFF.

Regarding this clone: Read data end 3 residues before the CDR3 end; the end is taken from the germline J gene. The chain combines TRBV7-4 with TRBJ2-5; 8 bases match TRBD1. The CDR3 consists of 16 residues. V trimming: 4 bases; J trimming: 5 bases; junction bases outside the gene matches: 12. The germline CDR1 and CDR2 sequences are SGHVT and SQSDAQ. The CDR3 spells CASSSFRTGTCETQYF. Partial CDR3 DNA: TGTGCCAGCAGCTCCTTCCGGACAGGGACATGTGAGACC.

The DNA read from the CDR3 is TGCGCCAGCAGCTCGGACAGGCAGGAAGAGACC. This gives the protein CASSSDRQEET. In full, the CDR3 reads CASSSDRQEETQYF. This sequence joins TRBV5-1 and TRBJ2-5, with 7 bases identical to TRBD1. The CDR3 end falls 3 residues outside the read, so it is completed with the germline J gene. Per the germline V gene, CDR1 is SGHRS and CDR2 is YFSETQ. V trimming: 3 bases; J trimming: 3 bases; junction bases outside the gene matches: 5. This CDR3 spans 14 amino acids.

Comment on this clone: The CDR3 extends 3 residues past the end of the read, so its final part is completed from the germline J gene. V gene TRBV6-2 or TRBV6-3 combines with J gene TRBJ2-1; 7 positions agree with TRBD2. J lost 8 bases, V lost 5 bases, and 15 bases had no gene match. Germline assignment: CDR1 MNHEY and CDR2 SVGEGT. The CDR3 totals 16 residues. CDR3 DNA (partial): TGTGCCAGCAGTCCCCAAGGGCGGGAGTTATTCCATGAG. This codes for CASSPQGRELFHE. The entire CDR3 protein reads CASSPQGRELFHEQFF.

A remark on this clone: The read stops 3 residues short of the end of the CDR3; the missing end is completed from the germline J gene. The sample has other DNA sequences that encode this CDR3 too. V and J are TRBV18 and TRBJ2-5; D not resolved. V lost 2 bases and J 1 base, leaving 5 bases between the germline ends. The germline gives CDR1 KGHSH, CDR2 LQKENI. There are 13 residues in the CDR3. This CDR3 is CASSPDSQETQYF. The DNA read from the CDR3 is TGTGCCAGCTCACCAGACTCCCAAGAGACC.

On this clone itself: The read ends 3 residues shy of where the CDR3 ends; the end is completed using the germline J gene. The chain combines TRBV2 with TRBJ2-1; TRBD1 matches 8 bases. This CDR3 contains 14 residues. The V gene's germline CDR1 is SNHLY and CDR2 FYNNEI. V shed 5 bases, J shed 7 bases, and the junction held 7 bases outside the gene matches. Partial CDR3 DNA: TGTGCCAGCAGTTCCAGGGGGCCCTGGAATGAG. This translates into CASSSRGPWNE. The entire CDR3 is CASSSRGPWNEQFF.

The CDR3: CASTFPQDSYNEQFF. CDR3 bases read: TGTGCCAGTACCTTCCCCCAGGACAGCTACAATGAG. The rearrangement uses TRBV19 and TRBJ2-1; possible D gene TRBD1, 6 bases. The read halts 3 residues ahead of the CDR3 end, with the missing end drawn from the germline J gene. V lost 7 bases, J lost 3 bases, and 16 bases lay in between. The CDR3 runs 15 residues. The germline gives CDR1 LNHDA, CDR2 SQIVND (reference sequence).

The chain's CDR3 is CASSREGVYNEQFF. The CDR3 bases that were read are TGTGCCAGCAGCCGAGAGGGGGTCTACAATGAG. The genes are TRBV7-6 and TRBJ2-1; TRBD1 is a possible D gene (6 bases). The observed sequence ends 3 residues before the CDR3 terminus, with the missing tail filled in from the germline J gene. The CDR3 is made up of 14 amino acids. Trimming removed 5 bases at V and 3 bases at J, with 11 bases between. CDR1 and CDR2 (germline): SGHVS, FNYEAQ.

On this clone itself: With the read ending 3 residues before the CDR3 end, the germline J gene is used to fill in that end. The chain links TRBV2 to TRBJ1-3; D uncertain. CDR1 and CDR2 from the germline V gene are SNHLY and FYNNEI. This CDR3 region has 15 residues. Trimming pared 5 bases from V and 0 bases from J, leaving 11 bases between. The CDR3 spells CASSPDWGSGNTIYF. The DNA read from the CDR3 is TGTGCCAGCAGTCCGGACTGGGGCTCTGGAAACACC. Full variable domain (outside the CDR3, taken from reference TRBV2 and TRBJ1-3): EPEVTQTPSHQVTQMGQEVILRCVPISNHLYFYWYRQILGQKVEFLVSFYNNEISEKSEIFDDQFSVERPDGSNFTLKIRSTKLEDSAMYFCASSPDWGSGNTIYFGEGSWLTVV.

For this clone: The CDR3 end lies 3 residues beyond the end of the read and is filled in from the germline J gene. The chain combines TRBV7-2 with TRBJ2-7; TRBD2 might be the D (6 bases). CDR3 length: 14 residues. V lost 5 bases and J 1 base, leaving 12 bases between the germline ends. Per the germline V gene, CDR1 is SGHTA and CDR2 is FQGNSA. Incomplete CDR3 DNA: TGTGCCAGCAGCCCCCAGACTAGTTCCTACGAG. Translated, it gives CASSPQTSSYE. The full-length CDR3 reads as CASSPQTSSYEQYF.

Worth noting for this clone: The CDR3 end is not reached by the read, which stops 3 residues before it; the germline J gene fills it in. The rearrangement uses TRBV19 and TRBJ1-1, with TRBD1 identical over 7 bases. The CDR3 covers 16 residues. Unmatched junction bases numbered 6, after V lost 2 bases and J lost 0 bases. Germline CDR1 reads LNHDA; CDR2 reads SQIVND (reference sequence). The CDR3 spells CASSIPGQTMNTEAFF. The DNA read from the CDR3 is TGTGCCAGTAGTATACCGGGACAGACCATGAACACTGAA.